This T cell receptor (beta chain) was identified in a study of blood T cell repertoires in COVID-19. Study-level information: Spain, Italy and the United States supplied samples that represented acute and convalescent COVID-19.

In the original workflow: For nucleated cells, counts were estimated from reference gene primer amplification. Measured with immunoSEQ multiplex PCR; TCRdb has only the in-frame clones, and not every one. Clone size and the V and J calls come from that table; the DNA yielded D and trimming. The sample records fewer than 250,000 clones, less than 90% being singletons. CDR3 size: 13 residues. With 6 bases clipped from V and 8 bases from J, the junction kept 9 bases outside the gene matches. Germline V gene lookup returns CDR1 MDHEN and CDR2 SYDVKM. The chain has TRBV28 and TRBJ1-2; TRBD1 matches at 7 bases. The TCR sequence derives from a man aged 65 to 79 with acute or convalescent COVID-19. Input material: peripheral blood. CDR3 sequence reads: CASRTKGARGYTF. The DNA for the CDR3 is TGTGCCAGCAGGACAAAGGGGGCTAGGGGCTACACCTTC.